What follows is one T cell receptor (beta chain) and its context. The data derive from a study of human T cells and chemical hapten exposure. Stated time point: patch test 1, 2 weeks after DPC sensitization. The treatment denotes: therapeutic diphenylcyclopropenone sensitization with weekly scalp DPC. Non-pregnant alopecia patients aged 18 to 70, suitable for DPC therapy. In the study's own analysis: The median was about 96,000 TCRs per sample, ranging 23,224 to 690,600. TCRdb re-called the RACE reads with MiXCR, one entry per CDR3 protein. The V and J calls shown here were made by TCRdb, not taken from the authors' results. The table records roughly 120,000 distinct CDR3 sequences, 12% to 15% of them present only once. Germline V gene lookup returns CDR1 SGDLS and CDR2 YYNGEE. The CDR3 extends over 13 amino acids. V was pared by 3 bases and J by 5 bases, with 8 bases between.

The sequence was obtained from a man aged 18 to 30 with alopecia areata. Some clones in this sample may be carry-over from other donors' samples. This chain links TRBV9 with TRBJ2-2; D possibly uses TRBD1 or TRBD2 (5 bases each). The material sequenced was whole blood, taken in connection with sensitization to the hapten diphenylcyclopropenone (DPC). The CDR3 sequence: CASSEWGTGELFF. The CDR3 DNA is TGTGCCAGCAGCGAATGGGGGACCGGGGAGCTGTTTTTT.